This is a list of T cell receptor beta chains from one sample in a study of T cells in Graves' hyperthyroidism and ophthalmopathy. TCRdb itself ran the multiplex PCR reads through MiXCR, one entry per CDR3 protein. Of a few hundred thousand distinct CDR3 sequences detected, roughly 15% appear once; the ten largest clones hold 20%. Specimen: blood. These receptors came from a woman in her twenties or thirties with Graves' ophthalmopathy. The CDR3 runs from the conserved cysteine through the conserved F or W.

j_call,v_call,cdr3_aa
TRBJ2-1,TRBV20-1,CSASSLRGGGYNEQFF
TRBJ1-1,TRBV2,CAARGGYTEAFF
TRBJ2-3,TRBV20-1,CSASGQGIADTQYF
TRBJ2-2,TRBV19,CATRLGAMRAGELCF
TRBJ2-1,TRBV9,CASSGTSREQFF
TRBJ2-7,TRBV2,CARERVGSSYEQYF
TRBJ2-7,TRBV29-1,CSIETGTYEQYF
TRBJ2-3,TRBV19,CASRSLAGDTQYF
TRBJ1-1,TRBV2,CASRTGPLNTEAFF
TRBJ2-3,TRBV24-1,CATSDRTSGGSDTQYF
TRBJ2-3,TRBV20-1,CSARQTTPIITDTQYF
TRBJ2-3,TRBV29-1,CSVEETTATDTQYF
TRBJ1-6,TRBV5-8,CASSSRTTYNSPLHF
TRBJ2-3,TRBV28,CASSFGSWDRDADTQYF
TRBJ2-3,TRBV3-1,CASSEARGSGQYF
TRBJ2-7,TRBV29-1,CSVAGRTEQYF
TRBJ2-7,TRBV10-3,CAIRRISYEQYF
TRBJ1-1,TRBV19,CASIGLNSEAFF
TRBJ2-5,TRBV20-1,CSARARSRSGRHTPETQYF
TRBJ2-5,TRBV12-3/TRBV12-4,CASSPSGGNQETQYF
TRBJ2-3,TRBV2,CASPPLGGTQYF
TRBJ1-2,TRBV29-1,CSVMRGYTF
TRBJ1-3,TRBV25-1,CASSEWEGTSGNTIYF
TRBJ2-3,TRBV29-1,CSVHLGGRGLSTDTQYF
TRBJ2-2,TRBV5-1,CASSLGVGANTGELFF
TRBJ2-5,TRBV7-8,CASSSWDLGETQYF
TRBJ1-2,TRBV11-2,CASSHGEGYTF
TRBJ1-1,TRBV20-1,CSGYDSANTEAFF
TRBJ2-2,TRBV4-1,CASSHENGAPNTGELFF
TRBJ2-1,TRBV7-8,CASRLRSAGGSSSYNEQFF
TRBJ2-5,TRBV4-1,CASSQMPGAVLETQYF
TRBJ2-7,TRBV2,CASSVPGGFYEQYF
TRBJ1-5,TRBV19,CASSDTRFRDSNQPQHF
TRBJ2-4,TRBV12-3/TRBV12-4,CASSLTGSGIQYF